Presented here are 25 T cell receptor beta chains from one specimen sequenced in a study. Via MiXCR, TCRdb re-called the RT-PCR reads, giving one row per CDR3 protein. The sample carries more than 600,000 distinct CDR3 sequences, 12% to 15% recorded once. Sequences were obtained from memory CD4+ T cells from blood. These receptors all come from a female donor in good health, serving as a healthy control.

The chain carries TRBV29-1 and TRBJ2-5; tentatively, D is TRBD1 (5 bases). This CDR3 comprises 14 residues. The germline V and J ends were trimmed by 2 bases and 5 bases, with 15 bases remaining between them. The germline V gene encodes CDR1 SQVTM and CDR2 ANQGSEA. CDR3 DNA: TGCAGCGTTGAAAGGACAAGGGGCGCGGAGACCCAGTACTTC. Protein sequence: CSVERTRGAETQYF.

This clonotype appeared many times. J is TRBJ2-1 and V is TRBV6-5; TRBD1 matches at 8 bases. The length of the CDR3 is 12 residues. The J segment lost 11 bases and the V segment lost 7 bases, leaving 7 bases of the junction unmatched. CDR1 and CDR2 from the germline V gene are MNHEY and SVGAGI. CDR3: CASTYTGGKQFF. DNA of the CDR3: TGTGCCAGCACTTATACAGGGGGGAAGCAGTTCTTC.

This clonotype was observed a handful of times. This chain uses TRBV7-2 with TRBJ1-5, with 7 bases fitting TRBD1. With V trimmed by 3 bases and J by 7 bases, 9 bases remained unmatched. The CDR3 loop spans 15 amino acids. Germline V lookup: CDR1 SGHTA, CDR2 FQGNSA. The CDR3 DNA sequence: TGTGCCAGCAGCTTGGGACAGATCCGCCACCAGCCCCAGCATTTT. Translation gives CASSLGQIRHQPQHF.

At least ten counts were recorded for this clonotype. For the CDR3, the DNA is TGCAGCGTTGAAGATCCGGGTTGGGGGGGGCACAATGAGCAGTTCTTC. It codes for CSVEDPGWGGHNEQFF. The J gene is TRBJ2-1, the V gene TRBV29-1; a weak D match, TRBD2 (7 bases). The length of the CDR3 is 16 residues. Deletions cut 0 bases from V and 5 bases from J, with 17 bases between. In germline, CDR1 is SQVTM, CDR2 ANQGSEA.

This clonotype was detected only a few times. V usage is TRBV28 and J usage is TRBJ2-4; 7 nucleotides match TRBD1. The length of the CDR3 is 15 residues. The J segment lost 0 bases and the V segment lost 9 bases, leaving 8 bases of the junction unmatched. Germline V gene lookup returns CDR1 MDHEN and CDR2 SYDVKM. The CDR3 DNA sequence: TGTGCCAGTAACGGGCAGGGGGTAGCCAAAAACATTCAGTACTTC. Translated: CASNGQGVAKNIQYF. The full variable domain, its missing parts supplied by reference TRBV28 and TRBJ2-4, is DVKVTQSSRYLVKRTGEKVFLECVQDMDHENMFWYRQDPGLGLRLIYFSYDVKMKEKGDIPEGYSVSREKKERFSLILESASTNQTSMYLCASNGQGVAKNIQYFGAGTRLSVL.

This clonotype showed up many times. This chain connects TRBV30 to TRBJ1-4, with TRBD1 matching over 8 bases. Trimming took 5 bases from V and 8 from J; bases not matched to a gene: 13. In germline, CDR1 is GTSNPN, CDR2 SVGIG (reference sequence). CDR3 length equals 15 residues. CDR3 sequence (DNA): TGTGCCTGGCACTCCGGACAGGGCGATGCCGAAAAACTGTTTTTT. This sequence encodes CAWHSGQGDAEKLFF.

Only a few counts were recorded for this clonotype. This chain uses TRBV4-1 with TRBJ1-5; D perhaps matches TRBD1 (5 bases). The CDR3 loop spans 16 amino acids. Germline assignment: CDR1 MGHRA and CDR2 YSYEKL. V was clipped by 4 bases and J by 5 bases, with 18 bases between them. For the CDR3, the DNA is TGCGCCAGCAGCCTAACGGGGGGGGGACGCGATCAGCCCCAGCATTTT. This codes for CASSLTGGGRDQPQHF.

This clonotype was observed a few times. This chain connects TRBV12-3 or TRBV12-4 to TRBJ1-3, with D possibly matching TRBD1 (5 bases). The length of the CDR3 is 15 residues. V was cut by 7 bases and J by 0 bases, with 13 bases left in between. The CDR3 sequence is CASNHRRSSGNTIYF. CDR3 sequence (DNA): TGTGCCAGCAACCACAGGAGGAGCTCTGGAAACACCATATATTTT.

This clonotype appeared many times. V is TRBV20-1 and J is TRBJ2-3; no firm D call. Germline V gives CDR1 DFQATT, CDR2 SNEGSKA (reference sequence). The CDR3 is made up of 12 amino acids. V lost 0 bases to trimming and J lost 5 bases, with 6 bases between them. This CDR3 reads CSARDRGDTQYF. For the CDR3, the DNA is TGCAGTGCTAGAGATAGAGGAGATACGCAGTATTTT.

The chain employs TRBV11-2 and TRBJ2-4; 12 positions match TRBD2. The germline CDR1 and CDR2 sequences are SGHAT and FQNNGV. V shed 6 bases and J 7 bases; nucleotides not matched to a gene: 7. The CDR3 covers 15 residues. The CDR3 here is CASSRLAGGDNIQYF. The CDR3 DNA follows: TGTGCCAGCAGTCGCCTAGCGGGAGGGGACAACATTCAGTACTTC.

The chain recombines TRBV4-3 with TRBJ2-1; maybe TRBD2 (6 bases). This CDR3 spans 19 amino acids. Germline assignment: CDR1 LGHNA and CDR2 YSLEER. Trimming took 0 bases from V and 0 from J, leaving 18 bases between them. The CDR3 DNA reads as TGCGCCAGCAGCCAAGAGCCCCTCTATCCCGGGAGCTCCTACAATGAGCAGTTCTTC. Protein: CASSQEPLYPGSSYNEQFF.

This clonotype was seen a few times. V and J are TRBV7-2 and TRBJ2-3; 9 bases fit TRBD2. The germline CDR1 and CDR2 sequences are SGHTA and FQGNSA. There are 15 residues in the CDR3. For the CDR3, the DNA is TGTGCTTGCAGCAGGACTAGCGCTAGCACAGATACGCAGTATTTT. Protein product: CACSRTSASTDTQYF. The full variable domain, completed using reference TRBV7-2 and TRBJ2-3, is GAGVSQSPSNKVTEKGKDVELRCDPISGHTALYWYRQSLGQGLEFLIYFQGNSAPDKSGLPSDRFSAERTGGSVSTLTIQRTQQEDSAVYLCACSRTSASTDTQYFGPGTRLTVL.

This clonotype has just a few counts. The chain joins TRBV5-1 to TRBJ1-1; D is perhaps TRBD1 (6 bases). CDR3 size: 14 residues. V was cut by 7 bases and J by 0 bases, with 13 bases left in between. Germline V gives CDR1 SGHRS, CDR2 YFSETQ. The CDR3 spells CASARDMVNTEAFF. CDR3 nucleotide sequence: TGCGCCAGCGCCCGGGACATGGTGAACACTGAAGCTTTCTTT.

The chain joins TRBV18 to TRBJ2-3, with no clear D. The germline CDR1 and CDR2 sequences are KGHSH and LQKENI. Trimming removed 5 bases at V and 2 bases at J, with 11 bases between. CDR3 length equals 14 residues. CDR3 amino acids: CASSTNIITDTQYF. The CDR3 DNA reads TGTGCCAGCTCAACGAACATAATCACAGATACGCAGTATTTT.

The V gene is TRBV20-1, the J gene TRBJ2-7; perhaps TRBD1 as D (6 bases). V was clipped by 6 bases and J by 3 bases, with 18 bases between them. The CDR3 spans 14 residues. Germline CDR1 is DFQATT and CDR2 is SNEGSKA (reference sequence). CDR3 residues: CSATKGQSNYEQYF. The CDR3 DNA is TGCAGTGCCACGAAAGGACAGTCGAACTACGAGCAGTACTTC.

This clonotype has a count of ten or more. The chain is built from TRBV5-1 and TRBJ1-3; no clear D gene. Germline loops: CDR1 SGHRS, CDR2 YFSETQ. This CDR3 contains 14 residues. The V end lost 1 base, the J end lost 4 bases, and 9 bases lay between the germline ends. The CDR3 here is CASSLQGIGNTIYF. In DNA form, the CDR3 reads TGCGCCAGCAGCTTGCAAGGGATCGGAAACACCATATATTTT.

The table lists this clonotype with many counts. Written as DNA, the CDR3 is TGCGCCAGCACCCGGGACGGTGGGGTGTCTGTCACTGAAGCTTTCTTT. It is translated as CASTRDGGVSVTEAFF. The chain recombines TRBV5-1 with TRBJ1-1, with D possibly TRBD1 on 5 matching bases. Between the trimmed V and J ends, which lost 6 bases and 4 bases, there was a span of 22 bases. The CDR3 is 16 residues long. CDR1 is SGHRS, CDR2 YFSETQ, per germline.

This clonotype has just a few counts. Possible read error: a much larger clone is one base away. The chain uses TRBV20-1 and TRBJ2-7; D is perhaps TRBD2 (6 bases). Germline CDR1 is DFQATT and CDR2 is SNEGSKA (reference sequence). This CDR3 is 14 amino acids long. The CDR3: CSAREWTTSYEQCF. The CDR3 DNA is TGCAGTGCTAGAGAGTGGACTACCTCCTACGAGCAGTGCTTC.

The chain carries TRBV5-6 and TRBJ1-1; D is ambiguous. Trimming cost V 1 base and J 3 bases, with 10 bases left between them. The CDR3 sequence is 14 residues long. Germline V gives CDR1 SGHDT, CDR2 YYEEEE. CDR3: CASSLTARDTEAFF. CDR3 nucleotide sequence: TGTGCCAGCAGCTTGACAGCGAGGGACACTGAAGCTTTCTTT.

The CDR3 here is CASSPGASGLSDTQYF. The DNA for the CDR3 is TGTGCCAGCAGCCCGGGGGCTAGCGGGCTGTCAGATACGCAGTATTTT. The chain has TRBV11-2 and TRBJ2-3; 8 bases align to TRBD2. V was clipped by 5 bases and J by 4 bases; unmatched bases: 11. This CDR3 spans 16 amino acids. Germline V gene lookup returns CDR1 SGHAT and CDR2 FQNNGV.

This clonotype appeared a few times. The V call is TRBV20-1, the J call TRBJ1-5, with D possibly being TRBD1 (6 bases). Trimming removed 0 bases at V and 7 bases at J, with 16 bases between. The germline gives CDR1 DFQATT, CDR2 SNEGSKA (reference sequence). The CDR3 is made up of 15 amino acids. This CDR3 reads CSARERGRGNQPQHF. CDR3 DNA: TGCAGTGCTAGAGAACGAGGAAGGGGGAACCAGCCCCAGCATTTT.

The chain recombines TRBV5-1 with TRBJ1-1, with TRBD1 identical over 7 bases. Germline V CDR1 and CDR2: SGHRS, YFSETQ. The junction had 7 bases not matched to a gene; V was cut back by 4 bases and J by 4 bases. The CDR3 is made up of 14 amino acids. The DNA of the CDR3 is TGCGCCAGCAGCCCCCGACAGGGACGCACTGAAGCTTTCTTT. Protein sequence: CASSPRQGRTEAFF.

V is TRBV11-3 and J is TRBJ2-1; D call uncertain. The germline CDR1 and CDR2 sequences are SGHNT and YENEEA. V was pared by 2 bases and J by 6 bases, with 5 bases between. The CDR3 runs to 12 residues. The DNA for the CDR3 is TGTGCCAGCAGCTTATACAGCAATGAGCAGTTCTTC. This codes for CASSLYSNEQFF.

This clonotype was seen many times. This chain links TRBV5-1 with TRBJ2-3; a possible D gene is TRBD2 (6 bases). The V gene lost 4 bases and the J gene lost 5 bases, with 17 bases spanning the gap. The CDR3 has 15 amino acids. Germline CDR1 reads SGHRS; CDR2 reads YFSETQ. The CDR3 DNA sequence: TGCGCCAGCAGCGGAGGGAGTCTAGTGATAGATACGCAGTATTTT. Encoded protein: CASSGGSLVIDTQYF. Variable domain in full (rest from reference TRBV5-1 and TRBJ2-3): KAGVTQTPRYLIKTRGQQVTLSCSPISGHRSVSWYQQTPGQGLQFLFEYFSETQRNKGNFPGRFSGRQFSNSRSEMNVSTLELGDSALYLCASSGGSLVIDTQYFGPGTRLTVL.

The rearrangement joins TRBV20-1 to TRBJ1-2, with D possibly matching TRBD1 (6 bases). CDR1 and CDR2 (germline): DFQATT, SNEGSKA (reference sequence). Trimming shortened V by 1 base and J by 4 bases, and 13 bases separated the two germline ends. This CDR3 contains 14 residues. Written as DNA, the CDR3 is TGCAGTGCTAGAGTAGGACAGCAGATCTATGGCTACACCTTC. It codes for CSARVGQQIYGYTF.